This T cell receptor (beta chain) stems from a study of T cell responses to AZD1222 COVID-19 vaccine. Trimming removed 3 bases from V and 4 bases from J; junction bases left unmatched: 7. In germline, CDR1 is SGHNT, CDR2 YENEEA. The CDR3 extends over 16 amino acids. Overall study findings and caveats: Spike-specific TCR breadth and depth were elevated following two AZD1222 doses. Per reports, nearly half of all spike-specific TCRs target regions that are unmutated in variants. Donors were mostly white British, more females; clonal diversity possibly underestimated.

Profiled with immunoSEQ multiplex PCR; TCRdb holds only in-frame clones, not every one. The table includes some 110,000 clones, around 88% detected once. With regard to this clone: Its antigen remains unidentified.

The sequence was obtained from an adult in good health. The J gene is TRBJ2-1, the V gene TRBV11-3; 9 nucleotides line up with TRBD2. Sequencing was performed on peripheral blood, taken on day 0 of AZD1222 vaccination. The CDR3 sequence: CASSLAGGPGYNEQFF. The CDR3 nucleotides read TGTGCCAGCAGCTTGGCGGGAGGGCCGGGGTACAATGAGCAGTTCTTC.